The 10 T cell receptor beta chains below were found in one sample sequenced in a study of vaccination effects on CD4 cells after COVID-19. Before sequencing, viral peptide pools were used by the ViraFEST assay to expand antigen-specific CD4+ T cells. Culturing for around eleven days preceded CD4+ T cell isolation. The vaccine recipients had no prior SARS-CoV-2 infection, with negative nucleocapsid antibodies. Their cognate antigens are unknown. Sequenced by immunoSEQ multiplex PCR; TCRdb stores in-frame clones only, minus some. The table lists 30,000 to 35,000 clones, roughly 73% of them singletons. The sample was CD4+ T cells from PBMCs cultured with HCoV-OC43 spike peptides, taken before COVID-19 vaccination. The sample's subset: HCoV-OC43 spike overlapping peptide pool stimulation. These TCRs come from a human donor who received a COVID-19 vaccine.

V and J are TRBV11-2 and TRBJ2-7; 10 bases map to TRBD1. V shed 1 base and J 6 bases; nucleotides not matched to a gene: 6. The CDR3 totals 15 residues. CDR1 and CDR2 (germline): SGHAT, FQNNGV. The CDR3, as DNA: TGTGCCAGCAGCTTAGCAGGGACAGGGGTTGTCGAGCAGTACTTC. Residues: CASSLAGTGVVEQYF.

CDR3 in amino acids: CASSPAGTANEKLFF. Written as DNA, the CDR3 is TGTGCCAGCAGCCCCGCCGGGACAGCCAATGAAAAACTGTTTTTT. The chain carries TRBV4-2 and TRBJ1-4; TRBD1 matches 7 bases. J gave up 5 bases and V 4 bases, and 7 bases lay outside the gene matches. CDR1 is LGHNA, CDR2 YNFKEQ, per germline. This CDR3 has 15 residues.

This CDR3 reads CAWKRPSSYNSPLHF. The CDR3 region has the DNA TGTGCCTGGAAACGGCCTAGCTCCTATAATTCACCCCTCCACTTT. The chain employs TRBV30 and TRBJ1-6; the D is unclear. The CDR3 runs 15 residues. Trimming took 4 bases from V and 0 from J, leaving 10 bases between them. CDR1 is GTSNPN, CDR2 SVGIG, per germline (reference sequence).

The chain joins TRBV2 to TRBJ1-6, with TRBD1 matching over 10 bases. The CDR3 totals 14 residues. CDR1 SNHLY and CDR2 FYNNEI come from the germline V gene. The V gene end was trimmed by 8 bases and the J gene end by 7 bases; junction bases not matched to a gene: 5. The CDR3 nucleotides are TGTGCCAGCTGGGGACAGGGGAGAAATTCACCCCTCCACTTT. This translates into CASWGQGRNSPLHF.

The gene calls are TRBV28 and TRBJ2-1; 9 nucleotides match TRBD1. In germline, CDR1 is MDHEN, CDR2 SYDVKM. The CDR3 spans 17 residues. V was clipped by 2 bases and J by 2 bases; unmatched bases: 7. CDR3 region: CASSLPPGTGTYNEQFF. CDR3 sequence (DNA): TGTGCCAGCAGTTTACCACCGGGGACAGGGACCTACAATGAGCAGTTCTTC.

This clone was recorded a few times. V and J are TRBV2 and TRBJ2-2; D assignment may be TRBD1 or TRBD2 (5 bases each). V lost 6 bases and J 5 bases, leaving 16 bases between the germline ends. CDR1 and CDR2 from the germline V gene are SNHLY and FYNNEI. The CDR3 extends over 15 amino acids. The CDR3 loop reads CASRTTRGYTGELFF. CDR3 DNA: TGTGCCAGCAGGACCACTAGGGGATATACCGGGGAGCTGTTTTTT.

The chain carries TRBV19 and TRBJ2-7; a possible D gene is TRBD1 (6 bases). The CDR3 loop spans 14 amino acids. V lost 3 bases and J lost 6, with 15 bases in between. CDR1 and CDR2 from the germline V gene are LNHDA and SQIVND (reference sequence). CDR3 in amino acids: CASSIVPDSGEQYF. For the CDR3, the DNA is TGTGCCAGTAGTATTGTCCCGGACAGCGGCGAGCAGTACTTC.

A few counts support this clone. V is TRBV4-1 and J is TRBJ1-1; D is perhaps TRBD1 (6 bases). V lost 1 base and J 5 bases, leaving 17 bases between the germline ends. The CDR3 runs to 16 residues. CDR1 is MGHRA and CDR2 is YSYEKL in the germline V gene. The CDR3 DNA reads TGCGCCAGCAGCCAAGCCCCACAGGGCGGTCGGACTGAAGCTTTCTTT. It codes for CASSQAPQGGRTEAFF.

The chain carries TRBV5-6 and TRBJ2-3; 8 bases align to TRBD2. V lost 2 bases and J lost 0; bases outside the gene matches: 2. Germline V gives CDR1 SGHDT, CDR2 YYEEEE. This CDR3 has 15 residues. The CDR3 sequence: CASSFASGSTDTQYF. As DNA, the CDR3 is TGTGCCAGCAGCTTTGCTAGCGGGAGCACAGATACGCAGTATTTT.

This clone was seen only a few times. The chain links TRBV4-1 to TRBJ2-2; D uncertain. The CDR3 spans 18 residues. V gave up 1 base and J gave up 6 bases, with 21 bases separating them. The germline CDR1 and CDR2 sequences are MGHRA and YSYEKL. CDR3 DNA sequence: TGCGCCAGCAGCCAAGCGTCTGGGTTCGGCTTGGGGTCCGGGGAGCTGTTTTTT. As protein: CASSQASGFGLGSGELFF.